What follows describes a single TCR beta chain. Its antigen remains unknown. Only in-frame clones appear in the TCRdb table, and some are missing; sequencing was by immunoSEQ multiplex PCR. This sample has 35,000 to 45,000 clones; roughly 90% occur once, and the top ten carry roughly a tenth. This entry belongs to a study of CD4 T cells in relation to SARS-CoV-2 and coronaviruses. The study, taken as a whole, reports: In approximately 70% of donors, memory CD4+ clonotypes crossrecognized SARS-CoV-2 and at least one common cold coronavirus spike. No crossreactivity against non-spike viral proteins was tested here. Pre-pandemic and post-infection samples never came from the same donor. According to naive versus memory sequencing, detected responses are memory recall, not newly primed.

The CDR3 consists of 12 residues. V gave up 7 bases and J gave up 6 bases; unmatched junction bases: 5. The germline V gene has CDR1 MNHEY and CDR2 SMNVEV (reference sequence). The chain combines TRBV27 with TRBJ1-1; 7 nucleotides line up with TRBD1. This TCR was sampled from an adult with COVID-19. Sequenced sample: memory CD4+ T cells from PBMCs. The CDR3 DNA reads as TGTGCCAGCACAACTGGGACAGCTGAAGCTTTCTTT. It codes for CASTTGTAEAFF.